The 8 T cell receptor beta chains given below trace back to one sample, sequenced in a study of T cell repertoires in ileal Crohn's disease. As to time point: neoterminal ileum biopsy at postoperative endoscopy, about 6 months after surgery. TCRdb's copy holds only in-frame clones and misses some; the assay was immunoSEQ multiplex PCR. Of 3,500 to 4,500 clones listed, more than 65% were seen once; the top ten hold less than 10%. Sequencing was done on a sample of ileal tissue. These TCRs come from an adult with Crohn's disease.

The genes are TRBV28 and TRBJ1-4, with D maybe TRBD1 (5 bases). This CDR3 contains 14 residues. The germline V gene encodes CDR1 MDHEN and CDR2 SYDVKM. Trimming left V 3 bases short and J 14 bases short, with 19 bases between. This CDR3 is CASSLDKSGTHLFF. The CDR3 nucleotides read TGTGCCAGCAGTTTGGACAAGTCCGGAACCCATCTGTTTTTT.

V and J are TRBV19 and TRBJ1-1; tentatively, D is TRBD1 (6 bases). V lost 4 bases and J lost 5, with 11 bases in between. CDR3 length: 13 amino acids. Germline CDR1 LNHDA, CDR2 SQIVND (reference sequence). CDR3 in DNA: TGTGCCAGTAGTACCTACAGGGATACTGAAGCTTTCTTT. As protein: CASSTYRDTEAFF. The variable domain in full, with the rest retrieved from reference TRBV19 and TRBJ1-1, is DGGITQSPKYLFRKEGQNVTLSCEQNLNHDAMYWYRQDPGQGLRLIYYSQIVNDFQKGDIAEGYSVSREKKESFPLTVTSAQKNPTAFYLCASSTYRDTEAFFGQGTRLTVV.

The rearrangement links TRBV5-1 to TRBJ2-5; 9 bases agree with TRBD1. The end of the DNA fits TRBJ2-7 better, so the J call may be wrong. The CDR3 is 15 residues long. Germline CDR1 reads SGHRS; CDR2 reads YFSETQ. CDR3 loop: CASSPGQGVTYEQYF. CDR3 bases: TGCGCCAGCAGCCCGGGACAGGGCGTAACCTACGAGCAGTACTTC.

This chain joins TRBV18 and TRBJ1-1, with TRBD1 identical over 8 bases. This CDR3 contains 15 residues. CDR1 KGHSH and CDR2 LQKENI come from the germline V gene. Unmatched junction bases numbered 7, after V lost 6 bases and J lost 1 base. DNA for the CDR3: TGTGCCAGCTCCTCCATAGGACAGGGGAACACTGAAGCTTTCTTT. As protein: CASSSIGQGNTEAFF.

In this sample, this clone turned up a few times. The J gene is TRBJ1-5, the V gene TRBV2; maybe TRBD1 (5 bases). The CDR3 consists of 14 residues. The V end was cut by 6 bases, the J end by 6 bases, with 15 bases between. Germline CDR1 SNHLY, CDR2 FYNNEI. CDR3 sequence (DNA): TGTGCCAGCAGCCCCCGGACATACATTCAGCCCCAGCATTTT. Translated, it gives CASSPRTYIQPQHF.

V is TRBV19 and J is TRBJ1-4, with 7 bases matching TRBD1. CDR1 is LNHDA and CDR2 is SQIVND in the germline V gene (reference sequence). Germline trimming cut 5 bases from V and 5 bases from J; bases unmatched to any gene: 8. The CDR3 totals 15 residues. The CDR3 sequence: CASSPHRGENEKLFF. For the CDR3, the DNA is TGTGCCAGTAGTCCACACAGGGGAGAAAATGAAAAACTGTTTTTT.

This chain links TRBV7-8 with TRBJ2-7; 7 bases fit TRBD1. V shed 1 base, J shed 2 bases, and the junction held 5 bases outside the gene matches. CDR3 length: 15 amino acids. Germline CDR1 and CDR2: SGHVS and FQNEAQ. The CDR3, as DNA: TGTGCCAGCAGCTTAGGAGGGGGCCCGGCCTACGAGCAGTACGTC. Amino acid sequence: CASSLGGGPAYEQYV.

This clone was recorded only once. The J gene is TRBJ2-6, the V gene TRBV19, with 14 bases aligning to TRBD2. V dropped 2 bases and J dropped 3; count of bases not matched to a gene: 6. Germline V lookup: CDR1 LNHDA, CDR2 SQIVND (reference sequence). The CDR3 contains 19 residues. CDR3 loop: CASSIRGLAGAGGANVLTF. CDR3 nucleotides: TGTGCCAGTAGTATAAGGGGACTAGCGGGAGCAGGTGGGGCCAACGTCCTGACTTTC. Together with reference TRBV19 and TRBJ2-6, the CDR3 gives the full variable domain: DGGITQSPKYLFRKEGQNVTLSCEQNLNHDAMYWYRQDPGQGLRLIYYSQIVNDFQKGDIAEGYSVSREKKESFPLTVTSAQKNPTAFYLCASSIRGLAGAGGANVLTFGAGSRLTVL.